This TCR beta chain was captured by sequencing in a study of T cells in Graves' hyperthyroidism and ophthalmopathy. General study findings and limits: Blood also carried most thyroid clonotypes expanded above 0.001.

Details on this clonotype: The antigen is unknown.

Regions amplified from RNA transcripts were the TCR beta CDR3 regions. A first-round RT-PCR of the TCR CDR3 used the HTBI primer set. One entry per CDR3 protein, called by TCRdb with MiXCR from the multiplex PCR reads. The table lists about 500,000 distinct CDR3 sequences, roughly 16% of them singletons, with about 29% in the top ten. Germline-derived CDR1 and CDR2 are LGHNA and YSLEER. V lost 1 base and J lost 9, with 13 bases in between. The CDR3 is 15 amino acids. The chain couples TRBV4-3 to TRBJ1-6; D unclear. The source of this sequence is a woman aged 30 to 39 with Graves' ophthalmopathy. The sequencing input was blood. The CDR3 spells CASSQGSPWGSPLHF. The CDR3 DNA reads TGCGCCAGCAGCCAAGGAAGTCCATGGGGTTCACCCCTCCACTTT.